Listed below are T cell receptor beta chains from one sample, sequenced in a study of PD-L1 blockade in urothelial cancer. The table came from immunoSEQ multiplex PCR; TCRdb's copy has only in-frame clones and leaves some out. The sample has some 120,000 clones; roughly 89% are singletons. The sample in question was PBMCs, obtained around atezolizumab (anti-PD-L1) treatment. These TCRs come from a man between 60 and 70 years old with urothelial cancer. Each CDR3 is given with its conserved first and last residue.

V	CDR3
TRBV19	CASSGKRTIYF
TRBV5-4	CASSSLTGQETQYF
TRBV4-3	CASSQDRGSGEKLFF
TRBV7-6	CASSLDGSALTGELFF
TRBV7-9	CASSPTTGSDNEQFF
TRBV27	CASSLSPGQGTHEQYF
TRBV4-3	CASSQAGRADGYTF
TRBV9	CASSFSWTATNEKLFF
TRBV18	CASSPGTSGGVQETQYF
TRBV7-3	CASSVGLALQETQYF
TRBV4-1	CASSQGTGGFDTGELFF
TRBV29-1	CSVEPQGWQPQHF
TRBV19	CASSTRVRASYNEQFF
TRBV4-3	CASSRRPSGGGTEAFF
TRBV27	CASKSREDEQYF
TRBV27	CASSFTGPATDTQYF
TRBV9	CASSRTGKNTGELFF
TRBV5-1	CASSLGELGNTIYF
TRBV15	CATSRDPGQSSYNEQFF
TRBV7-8	CASSYIRGEGETQYF
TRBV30	CASSGGRGNQPQHF
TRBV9	CASSGLAGGGDEQFF
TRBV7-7	CASSRDSQETQYF
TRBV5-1	CASSYTLTGSGNTIYF